Each of the 20 T cell receptor beta chains below was sequenced from the same sample in a study of blood T cell repertoires in COVID-19. The assay was immunoSEQ multiplex PCR, and TCRdb's table has in-frame clones only and misses some. Of tens of thousands of clones listed, around 84% were seen once; the top ten hold 9% to 15%. The sequenced sample was peripheral blood. Receptors were obtained from a human donor in a cohort sampled during active COVID-19.

This clone was counted a few times. J is TRBJ2-7 and V is TRBV11-2; 13 positions agree with TRBD2. CDR3 length: 16 residues. Germline V gene sequence: CDR1 SGHAT, CDR2 FQNNGV. The ends lost 2 bases at V and 5 bases at J; junction bases unmatched: 6. The CDR3 nucleotides are TGTGCCAGCAGCTTAACCACTAGCGGGAGGGCTCACGAGCAGTACTTC. As protein: CASSLTTSGRAHEQYF. The full variable domain, completed using reference TRBV11-2 and TRBJ2-7, is EAGVAQSPRYKIIEKRQSVAFWCNPISGHATLYWYQQILGQGPKLLIQFQNNGVVDDSQLPKDRFSAERLKGVDSTLKIQPAKLEDSAVYLCASSLTTSGRAHEQYFGPGTRLTVT.

The CDR3: CASSIATPGEQYF. The CDR3 DNA reads TGTGCCAGTAGTATTGCGACTCCGGGCGAGCAGTACTTC. This chain joins TRBV19 and TRBJ2-7; D is ambiguous. The CDR3 runs to 13 residues. Trimming stripped 3 bases from V and 6 bases from J, with 12 bases between. Germline values: CDR1 LNHDA, CDR2 SQIVND (reference sequence).

For this clone: An end of the junction does not agree with germline; a read error may underlie this. The J gene is TRBJ1-1, the V gene TRBV7-8, with D possibly TRBD1 on 6 matching bases. CDR1 and CDR2 from the germline V gene are SGHVS and FQNEAQ. This CDR3 is built from 12 residues. The CDR3 DNA sequence: TGTGCCAGCAGCTCGATAGACAGGTCACAGCTCTTT. Amino acids: CASSSIDRSQLF. Full variable domain (rest looked up from reference TRBV7-8 and TRBJ1-1): GAGVSQSPRYKVAKRGQDVALRCDPISGHVSLFWYQQALGQGPEFLTYFQNEAQLDKSGLPSDRFFAERPEGSVSTLKIQRTQQEDSAVYLCASSSIDRSQLFGQGTRLTVV.

The chain couples TRBV15 to TRBJ1-2, with D perhaps matching TRBD1 (5 bases). CDR3 length equals 14 residues. With 9 bases removed from V and 1 base from J, the gap between germline ends came to 15 bases. Germline CDR1 LNHNV, CDR2 YYDKDF (reference sequence). The CDR3 loop is CATGRRDRNYGYTF. For the CDR3, the DNA is TGTGCCACGGGGCGGAGGGACCGTAACTATGGCTACACCTTC.

The chain employs TRBV19 and TRBJ2-1; perhaps TRBD2 as D (5 bases). In germline, CDR1 is LNHDA, CDR2 SQIVND (reference sequence). Between the trimmed V and J ends, which lost 3 bases and 4 bases, there was a span of 13 bases. The CDR3 sequence is 15 residues long. The CDR3 loop reads CASSMEARAYNEQFF. As DNA, the CDR3 is TGTGCCAGTAGTATGGAGGCTAGGGCGTACAATGAGCAGTTCTTC.

The chain is built from TRBV7-6 and TRBJ2-5; D may be TRBD1 (6 bases). The CDR3 consists of 13 residues. Germline V gene sequence: CDR1 SGHVS, CDR2 FNYEAQ. Trimming stripped 4 bases from V and 7 bases from J, with 13 bases between. CDR3: CASSSQGGRTQYF. The CDR3 DNA reads TGTGCCAGCAGCTCCCAAGGGGGACGGACCCAGTACTTC.

Here the CDR3 DNA reads TGTGCCAGCAGAAGCATAGCGGGAGCTAGCACAGATACGCAGTATTTT. Translated, it gives CASRSIAGASTDTQYF. The V call is TRBV28, the J call TRBJ2-3, with 9 bases matching TRBD2. CDR1 and CDR2 from the germline V gene are MDHEN and SYDVKM. The CDR3 sequence is 16 residues long. J was trimmed by 0 bases and V by 6 bases; bases with no gene match: 7.

This chain joins TRBV10-1 and TRBJ2-1, with TRBD1 as a possible D gene (5 bases). The CDR3 extends over 17 amino acids. V shed 6 bases and J shed 0 bases, with 18 bases lying between them. The germline V gene encodes CDR1 WNHNN and CDR2 SYGVQD (reference sequence). This CDR3 reads CASSHELVGDSYNEQFF. The CDR3 coding sequence is TGCGCCAGCAGCCACGAATTGGTAGGGGACTCCTACAATGAGCAGTTCTTC.

The V and J genes are TRBV6-6 and TRBJ1-5; a weak D match, TRBD1 (6 bases). Germline V lookup: CDR1 MNHNY, CDR2 SVGAGI (reference sequence). Between the trimmed V and J ends, which lost 2 bases and 6 bases, there was a span of 11 bases. This CDR3 is 14 amino acids long. The CDR3 nucleotides are TGTGCCAGCAGTTACGGGGACACGGGTCAGCCCCAGCATTTT. Its protein product is CASSYGDTGQPQHF.

The chain joins TRBV15 to TRBJ1-2, with D perhaps TRBD1 (6 bases). CDR1 and CDR2 from the germline V gene are LNHNV and YYDKDF (reference sequence). The CDR3 contains 16 residues. V gave up 0 bases and J gave up 0 bases, with 11 bases separating them. The CDR3 spells CATSRDLGGPNYGYTF. The CDR3 coding sequence is TGTGCCACCAGCAGAGATCTCGGGGGGCCTAACTATGGCTACACCTTC.

The chain has TRBV15 and TRBJ2-5; D is possibly TRBD1 (6 bases). V shed 3 bases and J shed 6 bases, with 26 bases lying between them. The CDR3 has 18 residues. Looked up from germline, CDR1 is LNHNV and CDR2 is YYDKDF (reference sequence). The chain's CDR3 is CATSSWETGFSNRKTQYF. For the CDR3, the DNA is TGTGCCACCAGCAGTTGGGAGACAGGATTTTCTAATAGAAAGACCCAGTACTTC. The complete variable domain, with remaining parts taken from reference TRBV15 and TRBJ2-5, reads DAMVIQNPRYQVTQFGKPVTLSCSQTLNHNVMYWYQQKSSQAPKLLFHYYDKDFNNEADTPDNFQSRRPNTSFCFLDIRSPGLGDTAMYLCATSSWETGFSNRKTQYFGPGTRLLVL.

In its sample, this clone was seen a few times. The genes are TRBV5-1 and TRBJ2-1; TRBD2 might be the D (6 bases). Between the trimmed V and J ends, which lost 3 bases and 3 bases, there was a span of 19 bases. Germline values: CDR1 SGHRS, CDR2 YFSETQ. The CDR3 length is 17 residues. DNA of the CDR3: TGCGCCAGCAGCTGGACGACCGGAGGGCTCAACTACAATGAGCAGTTCTTC. Amino acids: CASSWTTGGLNYNEQFF. Using reference TRBV5-1 and TRBJ2-1 for the parts outside the CDR3, the full variable domain is KAGVTQTPRYLIKTRGQQVTLSCSPISGHRSVSWYQQTPGQGLQFLFEYFSETQRNKGNFPGRFSGRQFSNSRSEMNVSTLELGDSALYLCASSWTTGGLNYNEQFFGPGTRLTVL.

This chain connects TRBV4-1 to TRBJ2-1, with TRBD2 as a possible D gene (6 bases). Looked up from germline, CDR1 is MGHRA and CDR2 is YSYEKL. V shed 3 bases and J shed 1 base, with 7 bases lying between them. The CDR3 has 14 amino acids. The CDR3 here is CASSHGTSYNEQFF. CDR3 bases: TGCGCCAGCAGCCACGGGACTTCCTACAATGAGCAGTTCTTC.

The chain combines TRBV4-1 with TRBJ2-7; maybe TRBD2 (6 bases). The germline V and J ends were trimmed by 1 base and 0 bases, with 10 bases remaining between them. Germline CDR1 and CDR2: MGHRA and YSYEKL. The CDR3 has 15 amino acids. CDR3 DNA sequence: TGCGCCAGCAGCCAAGGCGGGGTGGTCTCCTACGAGCAGTACTTC. Translating it yields CASSQGGVVSYEQYF.

The rearrangement links TRBV6-5 to TRBJ2-5, with a possible D match to TRBD1 (5 bases). This CDR3 region has 15 residues. Trimming removed 6 bases at V and 0 bases at J, with 14 bases between. The germline V gene encodes CDR1 MNHEY and CDR2 SVGAGI. CDR3 region: CASRDDRTYQETQYF. The DNA of the CDR3 is TGTGCCAGCAGAGACGACAGAACGTACCAAGAGACCCAGTACTTC.

The chain carries TRBV5-1 and TRBJ2-6; possible D gene TRBD2, 6 bases. Germline V gives CDR1 SGHRS, CDR2 YFSETQ. CDR3 length: 21 amino acids. Trimming left V 4 bases short and J 0 bases short, with 26 bases between. The CDR3 spells CASSIGGPPWTIASGANVLTF. The CDR3 DNA reads as TGCGCCAGCAGCATTGGAGGGCCTCCCTGGACAATCGCCTCTGGGGCCAACGTCCTGACTTTC. The complete variable domain, with remaining parts taken from reference TRBV5-1 and TRBJ2-6, reads KAGVTQTPRYLIKTRGQQVTLSCSPISGHRSVSWYQQTPGQGLQFLFEYFSETQRNKGNFPGRFSGRQFSNSRSEMNVSTLELGDSALYLCASSIGGPPWTIASGANVLTFGAGSRLTVL.

The J gene is TRBJ2-7, the V gene TRBV3-1 (or the pseudogene TRBV3-2); TRBD1 is a possible D gene (5 bases). V was cut by 0 bases and J by 10 bases, with 10 bases left in between. The germline gives CDR1 LGHDT, CDR2 YNNKEL (reference sequence). The CDR3 loop spans 12 amino acids. The CDR3 nucleotides read TGTGCCAGCAGCCAAGAAAACAGGAGACAGTACTTC. Protein product: CASSQENRRQYF.

The J gene is TRBJ1-2, the V gene TRBV5-5, with D maybe TRBD1 (5 bases). Germline CDR1 reads SGHKS; CDR2 reads YYEKEE (reference sequence). Deletions cut 0 bases from V and 4 bases from J, with 13 bases between. The CDR3 has 15 residues. The CDR3 bases are TGTGCCAGCAGCTTGGCCGCAGGGCAGCTCTATGGCTACACCTTC. As protein: CASSLAAGQLYGYTF.

This clone appeared a few times. The chain couples TRBV4-3 to TRBJ2-7; 11 bases agree with TRBD2. The CDR3 runs to 13 residues. V was clipped by 4 bases and J by 4 bases; unmatched bases: 0. Germline lookup yields CDR1 LGHNA and CDR2 YSLEER. The CDR3 nucleotides are TGCGCCAGCAGCCGGACTAGCGGGTACGAGCAGTACTTC. It specifies CASSRTSGYEQYF.

The chain combines TRBV4-1 with TRBJ2-3, with 8 positions matching TRBD2. CDR1 and CDR2 (germline): MGHRA, YSYEKL. V was clipped by 3 bases and J by 6 bases; unmatched bases: 14. This CDR3 contains 17 residues. The CDR3 loop is CASSHEPGSGGRDTQYF. CDR3 nucleotides: TGCGCCAGCAGCCACGAACCGGGGAGCGGGGGAAGGGATACGCAGTATTTT.